The clone carrying this T cell receptor (beta chain) appeared a single time. No antigen is known for it. These data are taken from a study of cytomegalovirus exposure and HLA in healthy donors. General observations from the study: The CMV antigen specificity of a few CMV-associated chains was confirmed through in vitro analysis.

This CDR3 contains 15 residues. The ends were cut back, 2 bases at V and 2 bases at J, with 9 bases in the middle. Germline V lookup: CDR1 PRHDT, CDR2 FYEKMQ (reference sequence). Some clones are missing from TCRdb's copy, which holds only in-frame ones; the method was immunoSEQ multiplex PCR. The sample carries about 74,000 clones, around 94% recorded once. The source material was PBMCs. This sequence originates from a woman younger than 35 in good health and CMV-seropositive. This rearrangement joins TRBV13 to TRBJ2-2; D gene uncertain. The CDR3 DNA is TGTGCCAGCAGCTTACTCGGTTCTAACACCGGGGAGCTGTTTTTT. It encodes CASSLLGSNTGELFF.